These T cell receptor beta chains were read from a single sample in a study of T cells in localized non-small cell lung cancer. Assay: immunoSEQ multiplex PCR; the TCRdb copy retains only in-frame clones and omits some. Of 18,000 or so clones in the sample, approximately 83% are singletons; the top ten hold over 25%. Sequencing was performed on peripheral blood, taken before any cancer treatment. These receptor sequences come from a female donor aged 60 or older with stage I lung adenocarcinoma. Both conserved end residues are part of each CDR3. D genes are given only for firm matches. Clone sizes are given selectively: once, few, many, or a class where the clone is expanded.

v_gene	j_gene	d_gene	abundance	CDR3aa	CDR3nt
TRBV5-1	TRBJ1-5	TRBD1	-	CASSLGTGASNQPQHF	TGCGCCAGCAGCTTGGGGACAGGGGCCTCCAATCAGCCCCAGCATTTT
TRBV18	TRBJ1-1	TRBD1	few	CASSPQGGLNTEAFF	TGTGCCAGCTCACCCCAGGGGGGCCTGAACACTGAAGCTTTCTTT
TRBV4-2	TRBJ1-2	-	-	CASSQEGDWGYTF	TGTGCCAGCAGCCAAGAGGGAGATTGGGGCTACACCTTC
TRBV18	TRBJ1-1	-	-	CASSPSGVYTEAFF	TGTGCCAGCTCCCCATCCGGGGTTTACACTGAAGCTTTCTTT
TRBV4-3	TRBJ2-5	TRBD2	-	CASSLVAGGLETQYF	TGCGCCAGCAGCCTTGTAGCGGGGGGGCTAGAGACCCAGTACTTC
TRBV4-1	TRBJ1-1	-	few	CASSPFGSGGPEAFF	TGCGCCAGCAGCCCTTTTGGCTCTGGGGGACCTGAAGCTTTCTTT
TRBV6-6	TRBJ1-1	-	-	CAIGVGEESPEAFF	TGTGCGATAGGAGTAGGAGAAGAATCACCTGAAGCTTTCTTT
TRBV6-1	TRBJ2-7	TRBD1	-	CASVNRGRHEQYF	TGTGCCAGCGTCAACAGGGGGAGGCACGAGCAGTACTTC
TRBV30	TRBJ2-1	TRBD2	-	CAWSAGLANNEQFF	TGTGCCTGGAGCGCGGGACTAGCGAACAATGAGCAGTTCTTC
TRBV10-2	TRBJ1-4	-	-	CASSEVGVEEKLFF	TGCGCCAGCAGTGAGGTTGGGGTGGAGGAAAAACTGTTTTTT
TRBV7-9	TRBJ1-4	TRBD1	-	CASSTQGALVEKLFF	TGTGCCAGCAGCACGCAGGGGGCCCTGGTTGAAAAACTGTTTTTT
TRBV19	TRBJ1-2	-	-	CASSILADYGYTF	TGTGCCAGTAGTATCCTGGCAGACTATGGCTACACCTTC
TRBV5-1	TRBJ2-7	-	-	CASSPGRVGVEQYF	TGCGCCAGCAGCCCCGGACGTGTAGGGGTCGAGCAGTACTTC
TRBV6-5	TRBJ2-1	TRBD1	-	CASSTGTGVSWFF	TGTGCCAGCAGCACCGGGACAGGGGTCTCGTGGTTCTTC
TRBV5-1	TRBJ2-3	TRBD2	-	CASSLPAGGTDTQYF	TGCGCCAGCAGCTTACCGGCGGGGGGCACAGATACGCAGTATTTT
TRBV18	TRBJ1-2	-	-	CASSLQDYGYTF	TGTGCCAGCTCCCTCCAGGACTATGGCTACACCTTC
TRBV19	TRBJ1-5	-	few	CASSQQVNQPQHF	TGTGCCAGTAGTCAGCAGGTCAATCAGCCCCAGCATTTT
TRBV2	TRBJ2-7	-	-	CASITGLSGQYF	TGTGCCAGCATCACAGGTCTATCGGGGCAGTACTTC
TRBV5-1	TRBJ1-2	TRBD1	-	CASSPGTGYGYTF	TGCGCCAGCAGCCCCGGGACAGGGTATGGCTACACCTTC
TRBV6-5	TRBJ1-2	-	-	CASSYSYTNYGYTF	TGTGCCAGCAGTTACAGTTATACTAACTATGGCTACACCTTC
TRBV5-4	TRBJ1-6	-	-	CASSLDNSPLHF	TGTGCCAGCAGCTTGGATAATTCACCCCTCCACTTT
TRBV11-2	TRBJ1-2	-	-	CASSLNGYGYTF	TGTGCCAGCAGCCTAAACGGGTATGGCTACACCTTC
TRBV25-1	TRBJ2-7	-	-	CASRSQGQIEQYF	TGTGCCAGCAGGTCACAGGGTCAGATCGAGCAGTACTTC
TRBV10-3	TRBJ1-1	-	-	CAISIMENTEAFF	TGTGCCATCAGTATTATGGAGAACACTGAAGCTTTCTTT
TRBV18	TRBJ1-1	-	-	CASSPPWFRATEAFF	TGTGCCAGCTCACCACCTTGGTTCCGTGCCACTGAAGCTTTCTTT
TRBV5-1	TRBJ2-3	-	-	CASSFGTPGADTQYF	TGCGCCAGCAGCTTTGGGACCCCGGGGGCAGATACGCAGTATTTT
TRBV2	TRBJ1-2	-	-	CAIPSRASDYGYTF	TGTGCCATCCCTAGCCGGGCATCCGACTATGGCTACACCTTC
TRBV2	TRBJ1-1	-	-	CASSEALLDSMNTEAFF	TGTGCCAGCAGTGAAGCGCTTCTCGACAGCATGAACACTGAAGCTTTCTTT
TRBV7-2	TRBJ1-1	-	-	CASRRGGGAFF	TGTGCCAGCAGGCGGGGGGGAGGCGCTTTCTTT
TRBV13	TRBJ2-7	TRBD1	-	CASSRTGGRYEQYF	TGTGCCAGCAGCCGGACAGGGGGGAGGTACGAGCAGTACTTC
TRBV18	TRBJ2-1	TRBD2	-	CASSPLAGDHNEQFF	TGTGCCAGCTCACCACTAGCGGGGGACCACAATGAGCAGTTCTTC
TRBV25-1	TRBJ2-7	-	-	CASSPLGDSYEQYF	TGTGCCAGCAGCCCCCTAGGGGATTCCTACGAGCAGTACTTC
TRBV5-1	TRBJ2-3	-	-	CASSLGQGEADTQYF	TGCGCCAGCAGCTTGGGGCAGGGGGAGGCAGATACGCAGTATTTT
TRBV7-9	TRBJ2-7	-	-	CASSPGSHEQYF	TGTGCCAGCAGCCCAGGGAGCCACGAGCAGTACTTC
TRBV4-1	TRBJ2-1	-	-	CASSQDSHSYNEQFF	TGCGCCAGCAGCCAAGATTCCCACTCCTACAATGAGCAGTTCTTC
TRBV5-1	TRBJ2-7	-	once	CASSRDYEQYF	TGTGCCAGCAGCCGGGACTACGAGCAGTACTTC
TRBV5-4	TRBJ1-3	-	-	CASSWGPRNTIYF	TGTGCCAGCAGCTGGGGCCCTAGAAACACCATATATTTT
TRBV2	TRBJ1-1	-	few	CASRTANTEAFF	TGTGCCAGCAGGACGGCGAACACTGAAGCTTTCTTT
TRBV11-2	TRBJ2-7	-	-	CASSLAAKGKLEQYF	TGTGCCAGCAGCTTAGCGGCGAAAGGAAAGCTCGAGCAGTACTTC
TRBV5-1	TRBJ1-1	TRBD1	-	CASSFGTANTEAFF	TGCGCCAGCAGCTTCGGGACAGCGAACACTGAAGCTTTCTTT
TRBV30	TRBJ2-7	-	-	CAWSDRVIDEQYF	TGTGCCTGGAGTGACAGGGTGATCGACGAGCAGTACTTC
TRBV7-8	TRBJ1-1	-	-	CASSERFVQGPNTEAFF	TGTGCCAGCAGCGAAAGGTTTGTACAGGGACCGAACACTGAAGCTTTCTTT
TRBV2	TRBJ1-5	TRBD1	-	CASRGTGVNQPQHF	TGTGCCAGCAGGGGGACAGGGGTCAATCAGCCCCAGCATTTT
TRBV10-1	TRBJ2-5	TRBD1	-	CASSEGTGTNQETQYF	TGCGCCAGCAGTGAGGGGACAGGTACCAACCAAGAGACCCAGTACTTC
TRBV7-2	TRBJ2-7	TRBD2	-	CASTGGGHSSYEQYF	TGTGCCAGCACCGGGGGGGGACATTCGTCCTACGAGCAGTACTTC
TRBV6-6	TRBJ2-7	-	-	CASSYSEGVGYEQYF	TGTGCCAGCAGTTACTCGGAGGGGGTTGGGTACGAGCAGTACTTC
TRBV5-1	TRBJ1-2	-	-	CASRLGFSDGYTF	TGCGCCAGCAGACTAGGCTTTTCGGATGGCTACACCTTC